This T cell receptor beta chain was sequenced during a study of early T cells in non-severe SARS-CoV-2 infection. Study-wide context: The input, bulk RNA from unsorted whole blood, was sequenced, and chains were unpaired. Study-level points and caveats: The matching step, a VDJdb search, favored anti-spike CD8 responses and missed private and CD4 specificities.

Researchers attached unique molecular identifiers to individual cDNA molecules. TCRdb reprocessed the 5' RACE reads with MiXCR, giving one entry per CDR3 protein. In the table there are around 75,000 distinct CDR3 sequences, 9.5% of which are singletons. Many counts were recorded for this clonotype. Its antigen is as yet unknown. CDR1 ENHRY and CDR2 SYGVKD come from the germline V gene. V was pared by 5 bases and J by 6 bases, with 9 bases of the junction left unmatched. This CDR3 is built from 15 residues. Sequencing input: whole blood. This sequence was found in an adult who was a healthcare worker with PCR-confirmed SARS-CoV-2 infection or an uninfected control (not recorded which). The gene calls are TRBV10-3 and TRBJ2-2, with 7 bases lining up with TRBD1. CDR3 in amino acids: CAISFKGDSPGELFF. In DNA, the CDR3 is TGTGCCATCAGTTTCAAAGGGGACAGCCCCGGGGAGCTGTTTTTT.